This T cell receptor (beta chain) derives from a study of blood T cell repertoires in COVID-19. About the research overall: T cells, B-cell-depleted T cells, or PBMCs supplied cDNA or gDNA.

This CDR3 contains 15 residues. Trimming removed 4 bases at V and 2 bases at J, with 16 bases between. The germline CDR1 and CDR2 sequences are SGHRS and YFSETQ. Study processing details: From reference gene primer amplification, estimates of nucleated cell counts were derived. TCRdb's table, derived via immunoSEQ multiplex PCR, lists solely in-frame clones and lacks some. That table gives V, J and clone size, and the DNA gave D and trimming. The data show about 250,000 clones, with roughly 83% seen just once and roughly 10% held by the top ten. This receptor was taken from a man aged 80 or over with acute or convalescent COVID-19. The sequencing sample was made of peripheral blood. J is TRBJ2-7 and V is TRBV5-1; D might be TRBD1 (7 bases). The CDR3 here is CASSPVQGGAYEQYF. CDR3 coding DNA: TGCGCCAGCAGCCCGGTCCAGGGGGGCGCCTACGAGCAGTACTTC.